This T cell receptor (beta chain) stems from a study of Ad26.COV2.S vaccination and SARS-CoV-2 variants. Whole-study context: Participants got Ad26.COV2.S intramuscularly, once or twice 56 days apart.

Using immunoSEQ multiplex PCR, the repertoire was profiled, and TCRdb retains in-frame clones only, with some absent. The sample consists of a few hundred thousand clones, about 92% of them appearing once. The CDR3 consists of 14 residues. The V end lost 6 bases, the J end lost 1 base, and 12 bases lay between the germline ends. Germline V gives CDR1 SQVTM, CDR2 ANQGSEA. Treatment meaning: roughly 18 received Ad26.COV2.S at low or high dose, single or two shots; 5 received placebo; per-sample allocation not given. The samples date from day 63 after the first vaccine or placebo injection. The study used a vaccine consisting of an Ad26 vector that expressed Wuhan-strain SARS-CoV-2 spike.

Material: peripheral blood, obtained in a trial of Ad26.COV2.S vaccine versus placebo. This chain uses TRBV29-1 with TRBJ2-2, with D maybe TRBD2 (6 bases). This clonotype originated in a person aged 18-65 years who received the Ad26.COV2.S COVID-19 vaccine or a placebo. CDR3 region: CSVLRSGNTGELFF. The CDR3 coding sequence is TGCAGCGTCCTTCGTAGCGGGAACACCGGGGAGCTGTTTTTT.